These T cell receptor beta chains were read from a single sample in a study of regulatory T cells in long-lasting Graves disease. MiXCR was run by TCRdb on the multiplex PCR reads, yielding one entry per CDR3 protein. The data hold 350,000 to 450,000 distinct CDR3 sequences, with less than 25% observed a single time. This material consisted of peripheral blood mononuclear cells (PBMCs), taken when the disease was refractory, from a patient treated with antithyroid drugs. These receptors were obtained from a female donor with Graves disease. Both conserved end residues are part of each CDR3. The D gene is left open where the match is weak. A row's size may be missing; if present it is once, few, many or a size class.

cdr3_aa: CAWSPAGTQYF
cdr3_nt: TGTGCCTGGAGTCCGGCGGGGACCCAGTACTTC
d_call: NA
cdr3_length: 11
clone_size: many
j_call: TRBJ2-5
v_call: TRBV30

cdr3_aa: CASSLAGEVYEQYF
cdr3_nt: TGTGCCAGCAGCTTAGCGGGAGAGGTGTACGAGCAGTACTTC
d_call: TRBD2
cdr3_length: 14
clone_size: many
j_call: TRBJ2-7
v_call: TRBV12-3/TRBV12-4

cdr3_aa: CASSQRRENTGELFF
cdr3_nt: TGTGCCAGCAGCCAAAGGAGGGAAAACACCGGGGAGCTGTTTTTT
d_call: NA
cdr3_length: 15
clone_size: few
j_call: TRBJ2-2
v_call: TRBV7-8

cdr3_aa: CSGQGQNYEQYF
cdr3_nt: TGCAGTGGACAGGGGCAAAACTACGAGCAGTACTTC
d_call: TRBD1
cdr3_length: 12
clone_size: many
j_call: TRBJ2-7
v_call: TRBV20-1

cdr3_aa: CASSPDATEAFF
cdr3_nt: TGTGCCAGCAGCCCCGACGCGACTGAAGCTTTCTTT
d_call: NA
cdr3_length: 12
clone_size: NA
j_call: TRBJ1-1
v_call: TRBV7-9

cdr3_aa: CASTKYGTGNQPQHF
cdr3_nt: TGTGCCAGTACCAAGTATGGGACAGGCAATCAGCCCCAGCATTTT
d_call: TRBD1
cdr3_length: 15
clone_size: few
j_call: TRBJ1-5
v_call: TRBV19

cdr3_aa: CASGQGLYEQYF
cdr3_nt: TGTGCCAGCGGACAGGGTCTCTACGAGCAGTACTTC
d_call: TRBD1
cdr3_length: 12
clone_size: many
j_call: TRBJ2-7
v_call: TRBV28

cdr3_aa: CASTPGQVNSNQPQHF
cdr3_nt: TGTGCCAGCACCCCGGGACAGGTGAATAGCAATCAGCCCCAGCATTTT
d_call: TRBD1
cdr3_length: 16
clone_size: few
j_call: TRBJ1-5
v_call: TRBV12-3/TRBV12-4

cdr3_aa: CASSSSGTNTGELFF
cdr3_nt: TGTGCCAGCAGCTCCAGTGGTACGAACACCGGGGAGCTGTTTTTT
d_call: NA
cdr3_length: 15
clone_size: NA
j_call: TRBJ2-2
v_call: TRBV7-2

cdr3_aa: CASSQSFFSFYTF
cdr3_nt: TGTGCCAGCAGCCAAAGTTTTTTTTCGTTCTACACCTTC
d_call: NA
cdr3_length: 13
clone_size: NA
j_call: TRBJ1-2
v_call: TRBV16

cdr3_aa: CASSPVKRVGSYEQYF
cdr3_nt: TGTGCCAGCAGCCCCGTGAAGAGAGTTGGGTCCTACGAGCAGTACTTC
d_call: NA
cdr3_length: 16
clone_size: NA
j_call: TRBJ2-7
v_call: TRBV11-2

cdr3_aa: CSGLHKNIQYF
cdr3_nt: TGCAGTGGGCTCCACAAGAACATTCAGTACTTC
d_call: NA
cdr3_length: 11
clone_size: few
j_call: TRBJ2-4
v_call: TRBV20-1

cdr3_aa: CANYILDRGRAGELFF
cdr3_nt: TGTGCCAATTACATACTGGACAGGGGGCGTGCCGGGGAGCTGTTTTTT
d_call: TRBD1
cdr3_length: 16
clone_size: many
j_call: TRBJ2-2
v_call: TRBV12-3/TRBV12-4

cdr3_aa: CASSVGASPYEQYF
cdr3_nt: TGTGCCAGCAGCGTAGGGGCCAGCCCCTACGAGCAGTACTTC
d_call: NA
cdr3_length: 14
clone_size: NA
j_call: TRBJ2-7
v_call: TRBV9

cdr3_aa: CASSFMTTNPGELFF
cdr3_nt: TGTGCCAGCAGTTTTATGACCACAAATCCCGGGGAGCTGTTTTTT
d_call: NA
cdr3_length: 15
clone_size: few
j_call: TRBJ2-2
v_call: TRBV27

cdr3_aa: CVSSPLFGFSYEQYF
cdr3_nt: TGTGTCAGCAGTCCTCTTTTTGGGTTCTCCTACGAGCAGTACTTC
d_call: NA
cdr3_length: 15
clone_size: NA
j_call: TRBJ2-7
v_call: TRBV27

cdr3_aa: CAVSARTIMNTEAFF
cdr3_nt: TGTGCCGTCAGTGCGAGGACGATTATGAACACTGAAGCTTTCTTT
d_call: NA
cdr3_length: 15
clone_size: NA
j_call: TRBJ1-1
v_call: TRBV10-3

cdr3_aa: CASSLGLVGRSTGELFF
cdr3_nt: TGTGCCAGCAGCTTAGGGTTGGTGGGTCGGAGCACCGGGGAGCTGTTTTTT
d_call: NA
cdr3_length: 17
clone_size: NA
j_call: TRBJ2-2
v_call: TRBV7-2

cdr3_aa: CASSSSPLGYTF
cdr3_nt: TGTGCCAGCAGTTCAAGCCCTCTTGGCTACACCTTC
d_call: NA
cdr3_length: 12
clone_size: few
j_call: TRBJ1-2
v_call: TRBV12-3/TRBV12-4

cdr3_aa: CASSPTLDLGEQYF
cdr3_nt: TGTGCCAGCAGCCCGACCCTAGACTTGGGGGAGCAGTACTTC
d_call: NA
cdr3_length: 14
clone_size: NA
j_call: TRBJ2-7
v_call: TRBV5-6

cdr3_aa: CATSGGQGDYGYTF
cdr3_nt: TGTGCCACCAGCGGAGGACAGGGTGACTATGGCTACACCTTC
d_call: TRBD1
cdr3_length: 14
clone_size: many
j_call: TRBJ1-2
v_call: TRBV15

cdr3_aa: CSASPVSAQETQYF
cdr3_nt: TGCAGTGCTAGCCCTGTTAGCGCTCAAGAGACCCAGTACTTC
d_call: NA
cdr3_length: 14
clone_size: NA
j_call: TRBJ2-5
v_call: TRBV20-1

cdr3_aa: CSISTRATNEKLFF
cdr3_nt: TGCAGCATATCGACGAGAGCAACTAATGAAAAACTGTTTTTT
d_call: NA
cdr3_length: 14
clone_size: NA
j_call: TRBJ1-4
v_call: TRBV29-1

cdr3_aa: CASSFRDRSNQPQHF
cdr3_nt: TGTGCCAGCAGTTTCCGGGACAGGAGTAATCAGCCCCAGCATTTT
d_call: TRBD1
cdr3_length: 15
clone_size: many
j_call: TRBJ1-5
v_call: TRBV28

cdr3_aa: CASSRTEYTGELFF
cdr3_nt: TGTGCCAGCAGTCGGACAGAGTACACCGGGGAGCTGTTTTTT
d_call: NA
cdr3_length: 14
clone_size: NA
j_call: TRBJ2-2
v_call: TRBV12-3/TRBV12-4

cdr3_aa: CASARGYSNQPQHF
cdr3_nt: TGTGCCAGTGCAAGGGGGTATAGCAATCAGCCCCAGCATTTT
d_call: NA
cdr3_length: 14
clone_size: few
j_call: TRBJ1-5
v_call: TRBV28

cdr3_aa: CASSLTPGSEQYF
cdr3_nt: TGTGCCAGCAGCCTAACCCCAGGGTCCGAGCAGTACTTC
d_call: NA
cdr3_length: 13
clone_size: few
j_call: TRBJ2-7
v_call: TRBV7-2

cdr3_aa: CSASLDGTSGAYEQYF
cdr3_nt: TGCAGTGCTAGCTTGGACGGGACTAGCGGAGCCTACGAGCAGTACTTC
d_call: TRBD2
cdr3_length: 16
clone_size: NA
j_call: TRBJ2-7
v_call: TRBV20-1

cdr3_aa: CASTLEAYAGELFF
cdr3_nt: TGTGCCAGCACCCTCGAGGCGTACGCCGGGGAGCTGTTTTTT
d_call: NA
cdr3_length: 14
clone_size: NA
j_call: TRBJ2-2
v_call: TRBV6-1

cdr3_aa: CASSLRDGAALHF
cdr3_nt: TGTGCCAGCAGTTTGAGGGACGGGGCGGCCCTCCACTTT
d_call: NA
cdr3_length: 13
clone_size: many
j_call: TRBJ1-6
v_call: TRBV12-3/TRBV12-4

cdr3_aa: CATSSITGISSYEQYF
cdr3_nt: TGTGCCACCAGCAGTATAACAGGGATCAGCTCCTACGAGCAGTACTTC
d_call: NA
cdr3_length: 16
clone_size: NA
j_call: TRBJ2-7
v_call: TRBV15

cdr3_aa: CASSPLVGEQYF
cdr3_nt: TGTGCCAGCAGCCCCTTAGTAGGCGAGCAGTACTTC
d_call: NA
cdr3_length: 12
clone_size: NA
j_call: TRBJ2-7
v_call: TRBV6-1